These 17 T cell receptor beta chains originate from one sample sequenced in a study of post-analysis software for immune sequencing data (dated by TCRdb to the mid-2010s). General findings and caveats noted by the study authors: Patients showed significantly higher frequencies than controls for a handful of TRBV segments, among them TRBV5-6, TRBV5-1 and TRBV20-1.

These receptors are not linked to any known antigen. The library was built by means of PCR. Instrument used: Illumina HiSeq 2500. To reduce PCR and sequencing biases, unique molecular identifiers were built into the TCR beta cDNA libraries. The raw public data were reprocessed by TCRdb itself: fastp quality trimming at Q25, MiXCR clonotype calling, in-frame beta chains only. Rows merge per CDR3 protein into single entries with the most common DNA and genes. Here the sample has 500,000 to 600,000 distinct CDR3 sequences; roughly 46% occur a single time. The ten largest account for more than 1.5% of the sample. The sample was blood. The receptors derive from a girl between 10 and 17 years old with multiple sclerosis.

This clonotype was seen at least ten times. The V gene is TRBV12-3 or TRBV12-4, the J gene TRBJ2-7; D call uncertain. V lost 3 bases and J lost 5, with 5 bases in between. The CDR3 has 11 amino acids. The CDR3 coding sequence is TGTGCCAGCAGTTTCAATGACGAGCAGTACTTC. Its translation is CASSFNDEQYF.

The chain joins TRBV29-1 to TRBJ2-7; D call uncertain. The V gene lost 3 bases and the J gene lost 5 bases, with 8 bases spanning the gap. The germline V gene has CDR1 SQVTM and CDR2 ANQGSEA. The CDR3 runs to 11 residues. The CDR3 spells CSVESPNEQYF. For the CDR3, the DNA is TGCAGCGTTGAGTCCCCCAACGAGCAGTACTTC.

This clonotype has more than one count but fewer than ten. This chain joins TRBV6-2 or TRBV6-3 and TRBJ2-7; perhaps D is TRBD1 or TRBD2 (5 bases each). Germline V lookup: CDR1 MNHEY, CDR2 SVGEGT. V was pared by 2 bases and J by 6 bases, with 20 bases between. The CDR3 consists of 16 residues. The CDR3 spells CASSYRDGRGEAEQYF. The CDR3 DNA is TGTGCCAGCAGTTACAGGGACGGTAGGGGCGAAGCCGAGCAGTACTTC.

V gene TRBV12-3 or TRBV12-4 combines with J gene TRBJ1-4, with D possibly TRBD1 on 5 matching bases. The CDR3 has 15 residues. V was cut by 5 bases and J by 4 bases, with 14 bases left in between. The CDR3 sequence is CASSKPGRSNEKLFF. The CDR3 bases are TGTGCCAGCAGTAAACCGGGACGGAGTAATGAAAAACTGTTTTTT.

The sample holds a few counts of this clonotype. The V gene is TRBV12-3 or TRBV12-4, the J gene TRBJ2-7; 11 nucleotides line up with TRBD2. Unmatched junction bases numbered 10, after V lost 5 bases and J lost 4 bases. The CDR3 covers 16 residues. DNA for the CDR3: TGTGCCAGCAGTCCTAAACTAGCGGGAGCGTATTACGAGCAGTACTTC. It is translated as CASSPKLAGAYYEQYF.

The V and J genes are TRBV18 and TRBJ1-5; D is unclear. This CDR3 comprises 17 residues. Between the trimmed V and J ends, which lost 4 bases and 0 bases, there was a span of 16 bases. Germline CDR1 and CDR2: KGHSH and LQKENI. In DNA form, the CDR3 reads TGTGCCAGCTCACTTTCCGGCGTTGGCGGTAGCAATCAGCCCCAGCATTTT. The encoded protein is CASSLSGVGGSNQPQHF.

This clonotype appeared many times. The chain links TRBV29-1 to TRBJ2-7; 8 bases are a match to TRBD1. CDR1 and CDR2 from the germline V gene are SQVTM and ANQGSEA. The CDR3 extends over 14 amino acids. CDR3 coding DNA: TGCAGTTGTGCCACAGGGGGAGGATCCTACGAGCAGTACTTC. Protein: CSCATGGGSYEQYF.

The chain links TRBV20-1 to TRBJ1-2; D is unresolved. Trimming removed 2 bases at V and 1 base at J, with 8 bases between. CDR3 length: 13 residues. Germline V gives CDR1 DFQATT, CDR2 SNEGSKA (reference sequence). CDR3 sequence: CSARSTSNYGYTF. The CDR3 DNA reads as TGCAGTGCTAGATCTACAAGTAACTATGGCTACACCTTC.

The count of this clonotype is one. DNA for the CDR3: TGTGCCAGCAGTGGTGGGGGACCCTCGTGGTATGAGCAGTACTTC. Translated: CASSGGGPSWYEQYF. V usage is TRBV25-1 and J usage is TRBJ2-5; either TRBD1 or TRBD2 may fit D (5 bases each). V gave up 4 bases and J gave up 11 bases, with 23 bases separating them. Germline values: CDR1 MGHDK, CDR2 SYGVNS. The CDR3 runs to 15 residues. The full variable domain, completed using reference TRBV25-1 and TRBJ2-5, is EADIYQTPRYLVIGTGKKITLECSQTMGHDKMYWYQQDPGMELHLIHYSYGVNSTEKGDLSSESTVSRIRTEHFPLTLESARPSHTSQYLCASSGGGPSWYEQYFGPGTRLLVL.

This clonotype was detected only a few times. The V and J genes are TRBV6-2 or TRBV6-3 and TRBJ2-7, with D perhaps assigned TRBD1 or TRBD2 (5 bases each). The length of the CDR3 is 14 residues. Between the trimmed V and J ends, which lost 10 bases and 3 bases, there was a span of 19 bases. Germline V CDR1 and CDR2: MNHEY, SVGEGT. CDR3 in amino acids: CATLEPRGDYEQYF. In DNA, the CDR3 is TGTGCCACCCTAGAACCGAGAGGGGACTACGAGCAGTACTTC.

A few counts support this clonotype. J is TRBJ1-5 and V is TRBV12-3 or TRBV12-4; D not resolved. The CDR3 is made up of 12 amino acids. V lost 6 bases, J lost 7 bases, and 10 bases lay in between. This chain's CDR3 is CASRLSGQPQHF. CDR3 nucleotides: TGTGCCAGCAGGTTGTCCGGGCAGCCCCAGCATTTT.

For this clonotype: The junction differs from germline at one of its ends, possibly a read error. The CDR3 loop reads CAGSLRTGGFDEQFF. CDR3 coding DNA: TGTGCCGGCAGTTTGAGGACAGGGGGCTTCGATGAGCAGTTCTTC. This chain links TRBV27 with TRBJ2-1; the match to TRBD1 covers 11 bases. Germline-derived CDR1 and CDR2 are MNHEY and SMNVEV (reference sequence). The CDR3 has 15 amino acids.

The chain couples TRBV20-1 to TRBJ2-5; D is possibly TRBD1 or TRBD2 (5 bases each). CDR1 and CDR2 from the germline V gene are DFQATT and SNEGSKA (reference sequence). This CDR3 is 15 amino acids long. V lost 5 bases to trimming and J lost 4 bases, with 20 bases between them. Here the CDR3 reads CSAGSTGRARETQYF. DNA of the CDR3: TGCAGTGCTGGATCGACGGGACGTGCAAGAGAGACCCAGTACTTC.

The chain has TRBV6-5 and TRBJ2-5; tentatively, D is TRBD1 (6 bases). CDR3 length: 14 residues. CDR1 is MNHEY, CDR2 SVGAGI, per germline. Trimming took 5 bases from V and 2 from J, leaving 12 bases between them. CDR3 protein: CASSRGGTQETQYF. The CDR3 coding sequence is TGTGCCAGCAGTCGAGGGGGTACACAAGAGACCCAGTACTTC.

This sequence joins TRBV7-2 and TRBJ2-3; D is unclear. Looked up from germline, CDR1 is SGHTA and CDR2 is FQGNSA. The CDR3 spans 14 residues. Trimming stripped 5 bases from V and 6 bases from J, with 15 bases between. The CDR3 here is CASSPPPARDTQYF. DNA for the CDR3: TGTGCCAGCAGCCCCCCCCCGGCGCGGGATACGCAGTATTTT. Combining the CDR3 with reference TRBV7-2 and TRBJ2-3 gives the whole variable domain GAGVSQSPSNKVTEKGKDVELRCDPISGHTALYWYRQSLGQGLEFLIYFQGNSAPDKSGLPSDRFSAERTGGSVSTLTIQRTQQEDSAVYLCASSPPPARDTQYFGPGTRLTVL.

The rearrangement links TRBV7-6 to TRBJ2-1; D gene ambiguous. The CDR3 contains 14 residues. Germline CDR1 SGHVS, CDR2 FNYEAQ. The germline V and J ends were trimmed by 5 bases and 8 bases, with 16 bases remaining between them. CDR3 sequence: CASSPNNRVYEQFF. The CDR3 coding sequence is TGTGCCAGCAGCCCCAACAATCGCGTATATGAGCAGTTCTTC.

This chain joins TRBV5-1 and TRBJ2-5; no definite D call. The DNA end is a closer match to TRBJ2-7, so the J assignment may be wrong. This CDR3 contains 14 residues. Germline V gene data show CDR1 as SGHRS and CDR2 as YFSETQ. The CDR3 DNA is TGCGCCAGCAGCTTGGAACCAGCGTCCTACGAGCAGTACTTC. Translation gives CASSLEPASYEQYF.